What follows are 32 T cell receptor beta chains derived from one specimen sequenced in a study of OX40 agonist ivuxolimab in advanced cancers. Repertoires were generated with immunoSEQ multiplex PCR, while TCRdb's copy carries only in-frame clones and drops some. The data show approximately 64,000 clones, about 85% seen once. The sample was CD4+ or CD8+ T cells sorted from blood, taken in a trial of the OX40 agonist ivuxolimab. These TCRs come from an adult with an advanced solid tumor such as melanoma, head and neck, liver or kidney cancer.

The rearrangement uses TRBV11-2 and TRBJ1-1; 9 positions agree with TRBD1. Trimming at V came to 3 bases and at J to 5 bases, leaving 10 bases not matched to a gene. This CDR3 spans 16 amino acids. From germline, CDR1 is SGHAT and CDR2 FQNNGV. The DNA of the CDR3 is TGTGCCAGCAGCTTTTTTTTAGGACAGGGGAATACTGAAGCTTTCTTT. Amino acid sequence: CASSFFLGQGNTEAFF. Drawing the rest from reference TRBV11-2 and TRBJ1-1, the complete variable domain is EAGVAQSPRYKIIEKRQSVAFWCNPISGHATLYWYQQILGQGPKLLIQFQNNGVVDDSQLPKDRFSAERLKGVDSTLKIQPAKLEDSAVYLCASSFFLGQGNTEAFFGQGTRLTVV.

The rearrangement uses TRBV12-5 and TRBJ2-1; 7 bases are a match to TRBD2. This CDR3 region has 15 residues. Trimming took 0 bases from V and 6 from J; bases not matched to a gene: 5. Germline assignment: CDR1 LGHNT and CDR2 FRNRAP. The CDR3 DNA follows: TGTGCTAGTGGTTTGGTGGCGGGAGACGCCAATGAGCAGTTCTTC. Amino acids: CASGLVAGDANEQFF. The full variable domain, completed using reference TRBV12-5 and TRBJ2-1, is DARVTQTPRHKVTEMGQEVTMRCQPILGHNTVFWYRQTMMQGLELLAYFRNRAPLDDSGMPKDRFSAEMPDATLATLKIQPSEPRDSAVYFCASGLVAGDANEQFFGPGTRLTVL.

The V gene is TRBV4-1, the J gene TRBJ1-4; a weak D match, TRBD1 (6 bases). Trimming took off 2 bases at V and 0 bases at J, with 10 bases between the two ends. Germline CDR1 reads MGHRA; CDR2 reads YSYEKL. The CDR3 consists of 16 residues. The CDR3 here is CASSQTGRSTNEKLFF. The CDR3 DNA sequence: TGCGCCAGCAGCCAAACAGGGCGCTCAACTAATGAAAAACTGTTTTTT.

The CDR3 loop reads CASSSDSDHQETQYF. The CDR3, as DNA: TGTGCCAGCAGCTCAGACAGCGATCACCAAGAGACCCAGTACTTC. This chain connects TRBV7-9 to TRBJ2-5; a possible D gene is TRBD1 (5 bases). Deletions cut 4 bases from V and 0 bases from J, with 12 bases between. The CDR3 has 15 residues. Germline loops: CDR1 SEHNR, CDR2 FQNEAQ (reference sequence).

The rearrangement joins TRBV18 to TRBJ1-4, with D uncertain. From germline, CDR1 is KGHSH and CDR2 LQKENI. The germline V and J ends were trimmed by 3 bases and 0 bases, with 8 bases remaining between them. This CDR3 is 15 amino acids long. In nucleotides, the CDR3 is TGTGCCAGCTCACCGTACCCTGCAACTAATGAAAAACTGTTTTTT. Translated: CASSPYPATNEKLFF.

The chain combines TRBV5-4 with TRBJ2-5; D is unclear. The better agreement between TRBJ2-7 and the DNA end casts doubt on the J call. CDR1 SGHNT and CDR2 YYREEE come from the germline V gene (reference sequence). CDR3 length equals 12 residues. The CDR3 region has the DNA TGTGCCAGCAGCTACATTGAATCCGAGCAGTACTTC. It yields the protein CASSYIESEQYF.

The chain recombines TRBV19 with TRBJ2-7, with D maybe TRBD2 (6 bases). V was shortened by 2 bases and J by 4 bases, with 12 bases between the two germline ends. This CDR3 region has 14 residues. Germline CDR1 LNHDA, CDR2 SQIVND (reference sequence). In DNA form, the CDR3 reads TGTGCCAGTAGTATACGGGAAGGGAGGTACGAGCAGTACTTC. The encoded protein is CASSIREGRYEQYF.

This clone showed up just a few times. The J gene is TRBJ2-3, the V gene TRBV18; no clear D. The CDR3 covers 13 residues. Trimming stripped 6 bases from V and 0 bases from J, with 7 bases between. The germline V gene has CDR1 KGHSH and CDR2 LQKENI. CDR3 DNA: TGTGCCAGCTCGGCCTTTAGCACAGATACGCAGTATTTT. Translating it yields CASSAFSTDTQYF. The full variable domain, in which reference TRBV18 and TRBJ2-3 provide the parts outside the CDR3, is NAGVMQNPRHLVRRRGQEARLRCSPMKGHSHVYWYRQLPEEGLKFMVYLQKENIIDESGMPKERFSAEFPKEGPSILRIQQVVRGDSAAYFCASSAFSTDTQYFGPGTRLTVL.

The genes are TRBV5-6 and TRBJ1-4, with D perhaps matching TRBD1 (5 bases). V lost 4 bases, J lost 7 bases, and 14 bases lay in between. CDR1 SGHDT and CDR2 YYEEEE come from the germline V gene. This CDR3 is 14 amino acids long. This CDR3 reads CASSPSGPLEKLFF. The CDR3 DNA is TGTGCCAGCAGCCCCTCGGGGCCTCTTGAAAAACTGTTTTTT.

The chain's CDR3 is CASSVLAGGPAGDTQYF. CDR3 DNA: TGTGCCAGCAGCGTCCTAGCGGGAGGGCCGGCGGGAGATACGCAGTATTTT. The chain combines TRBV9 with TRBJ2-3, with 12 bases matching TRBD2. Germline V lookup: CDR1 SGDLS, CDR2 YYNGEE. This CDR3 has 17 amino acids. Germline trimming cut 2 bases from V and 5 bases from J; bases unmatched to any gene: 9.

CDR3 DNA: TGTGCCAGCAGCTTCTCAGGGGGGGAGCAGTACTTC. Translating it yields CASSFSGGEQYF. The chain carries TRBV7-9 and TRBJ2-7; tentatively, D is TRBD1 (7 bases). Germline lookup yields CDR1 SEHNR and CDR2 FQNEAQ (reference sequence). V lost 3 bases and J 7 bases, leaving 10 bases between the germline ends. There are 12 residues in the CDR3.

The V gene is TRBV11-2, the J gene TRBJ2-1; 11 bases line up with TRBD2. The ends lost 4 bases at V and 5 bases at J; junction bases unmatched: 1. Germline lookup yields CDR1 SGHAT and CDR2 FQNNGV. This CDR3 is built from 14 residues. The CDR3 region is CASSWGLADNEQFF. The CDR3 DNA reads TGTGCCAGCAGCTGGGGACTAGCGGACAATGAGCAGTTCTTC.

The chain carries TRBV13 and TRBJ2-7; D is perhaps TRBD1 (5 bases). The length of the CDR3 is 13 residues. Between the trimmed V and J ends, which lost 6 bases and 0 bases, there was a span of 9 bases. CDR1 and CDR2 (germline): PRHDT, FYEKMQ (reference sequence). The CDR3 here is CASRTTDSYEQYF. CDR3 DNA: TGTGCCAGCAGAACGACAGACTCCTACGAGCAGTACTTC. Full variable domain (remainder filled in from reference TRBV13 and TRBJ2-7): AAGVIQSPRHLIKEKRETATLKCYPIPRHDTVYWYQQGPGQDPQFLISFYEKMQSDKGSIPDRFSAQQFSDYHSELNMSSLELGDSALYFCASRTTDSYEQYFGPGTRLTVT.

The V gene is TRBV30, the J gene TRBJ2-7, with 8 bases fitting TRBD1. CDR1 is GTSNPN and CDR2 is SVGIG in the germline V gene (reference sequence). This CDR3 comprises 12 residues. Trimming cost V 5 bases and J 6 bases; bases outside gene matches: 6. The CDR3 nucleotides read TGTGCCTGGGACAGGGGACGGCGCGAGCAGTACTTC. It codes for CAWDRGRREQYF.

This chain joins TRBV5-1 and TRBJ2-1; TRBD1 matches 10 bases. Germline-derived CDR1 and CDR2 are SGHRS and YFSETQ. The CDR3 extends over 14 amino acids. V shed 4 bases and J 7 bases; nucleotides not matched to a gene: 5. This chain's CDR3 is CASSLGTGVNEQFF. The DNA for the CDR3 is TGCGCCAGCAGCCTCGGGACAGGGGTGAATGAGCAGTTCTTC.

Here the CDR3 DNA reads TGCGCCAGCAGCCAAGGGCGGAGACAGGGGACTACAACTAATGAAAAACTGTTTTTT. Translated, it gives CASSQGRRQGTTTNEKLFF. The rearrangement uses TRBV4-1 and TRBJ1-4; 8 nucleotides align to TRBD1. Losses at the gene ends were 1 base for V and 0 bases for J; bases not matched to a gene: 10. Germline assignment: CDR1 MGHRA and CDR2 YSYEKL. CDR3 length equals 19 residues.

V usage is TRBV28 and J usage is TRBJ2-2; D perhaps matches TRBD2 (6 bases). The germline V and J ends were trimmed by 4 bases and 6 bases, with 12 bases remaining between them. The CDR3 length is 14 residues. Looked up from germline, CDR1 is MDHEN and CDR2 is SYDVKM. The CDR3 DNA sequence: TGTGCCAGCAGTTCCTATGGAGGGGCCGGGGAGCTGTTTTTT. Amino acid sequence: CASSSYGGAGELFF.

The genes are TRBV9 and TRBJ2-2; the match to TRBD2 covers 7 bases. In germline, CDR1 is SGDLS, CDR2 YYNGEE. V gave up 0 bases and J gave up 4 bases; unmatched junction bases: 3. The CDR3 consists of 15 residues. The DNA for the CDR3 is TGTGCCAGCAGCGTAGGGAAGCGGGGCACCGGGGAGCTGTTTTTT. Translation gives CASSVGKRGTGELFF.

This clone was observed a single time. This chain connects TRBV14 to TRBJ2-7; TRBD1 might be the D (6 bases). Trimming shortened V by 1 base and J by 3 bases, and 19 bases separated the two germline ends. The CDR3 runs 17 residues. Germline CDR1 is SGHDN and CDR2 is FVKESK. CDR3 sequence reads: CASSQGAGVPWDYEQYF. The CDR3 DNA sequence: TGTGCCAGCAGCCAAGGAGCAGGGGTCCCTTGGGACTACGAGCAGTACTTC. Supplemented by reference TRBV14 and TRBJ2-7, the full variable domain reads EAGVTQFPSHSVIEKGQTVTLRCDPISGHDNLYWYRRVMGKEIKFLLHFVKESKQDESGMPNNRFLAERTGGTYSTLKVQPAELEDSGVYFCASSQGAGVPWDYEQYFGPGTRLTVT.

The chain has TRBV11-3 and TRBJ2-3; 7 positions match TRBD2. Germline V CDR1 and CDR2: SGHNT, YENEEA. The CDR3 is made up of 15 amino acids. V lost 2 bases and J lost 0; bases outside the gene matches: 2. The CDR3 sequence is CASSLSGDSTDTQYF. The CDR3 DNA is TGTGCCAGCAGCTTAAGCGGGGATAGCACAGATACGCAGTATTTT.

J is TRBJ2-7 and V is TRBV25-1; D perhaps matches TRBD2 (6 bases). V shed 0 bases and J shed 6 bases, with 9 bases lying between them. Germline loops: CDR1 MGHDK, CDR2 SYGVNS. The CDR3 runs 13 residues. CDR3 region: CASSEYVGGEQYF. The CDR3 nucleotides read TGTGCCAGCAGTGAATATGTCGGGGGCGAGCAGTACTTC.

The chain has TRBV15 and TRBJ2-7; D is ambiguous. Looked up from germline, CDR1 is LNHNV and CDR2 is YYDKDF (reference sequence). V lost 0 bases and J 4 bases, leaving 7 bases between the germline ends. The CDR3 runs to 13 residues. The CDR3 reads CATSRDKKYEQYF. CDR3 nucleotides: TGTGCCACCAGCAGAGATAAGAAGTACGAGCAGTACTTC. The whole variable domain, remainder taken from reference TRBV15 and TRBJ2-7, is DAMVIQNPRYQVTQFGKPVTLSCSQTLNHNVMYWYQQKSSQAPKLLFHYYDKDFNNEADTPDNFQSRRPNTSFCFLDIRSPGLGDTAMYLCATSRDKKYEQYFGPGTRLTVT.

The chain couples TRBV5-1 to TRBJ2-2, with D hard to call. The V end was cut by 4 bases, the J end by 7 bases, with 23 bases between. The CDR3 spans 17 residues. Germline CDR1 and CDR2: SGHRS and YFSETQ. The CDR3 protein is CASSPTSGANSGGELFF. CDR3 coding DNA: TGCGCCAGCAGCCCTACCTCTGGAGCGAACTCTGGCGGGGAGCTGTTTTTT.

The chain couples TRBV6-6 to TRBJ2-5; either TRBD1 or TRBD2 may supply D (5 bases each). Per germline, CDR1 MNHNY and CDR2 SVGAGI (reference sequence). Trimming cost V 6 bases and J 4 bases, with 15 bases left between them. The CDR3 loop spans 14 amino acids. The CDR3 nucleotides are TGTGCCAGCAGCCCCGGGACGCCCCCAGAGACCCAGTACTTC. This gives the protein CASSPGTPPETQYF.

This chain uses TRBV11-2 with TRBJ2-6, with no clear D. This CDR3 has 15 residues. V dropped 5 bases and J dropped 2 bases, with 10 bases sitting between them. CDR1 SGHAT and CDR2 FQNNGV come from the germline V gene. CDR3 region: CASSPLWAGANVLTF. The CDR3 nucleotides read TGTGCCAGCAGCCCTTTGTGGGCTGGGGCCAACGTCCTGACTTTC.

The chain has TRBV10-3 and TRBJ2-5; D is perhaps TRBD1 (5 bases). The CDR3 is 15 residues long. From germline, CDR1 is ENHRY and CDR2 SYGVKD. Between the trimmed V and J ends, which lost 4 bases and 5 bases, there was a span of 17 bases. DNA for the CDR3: TGTGCCATCAGTGCCACCCCAGGGTTCTTCGAGACCCAGTACTTC. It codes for CAISATPGFFETQYF.

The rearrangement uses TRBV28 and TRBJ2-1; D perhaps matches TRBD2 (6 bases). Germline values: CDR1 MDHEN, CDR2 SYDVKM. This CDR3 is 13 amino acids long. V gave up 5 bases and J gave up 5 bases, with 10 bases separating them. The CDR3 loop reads CASSETSNNEQFF. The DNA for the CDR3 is TGTGCCAGCAGTGAGACTAGTAACAATGAGCAGTTCTTC.

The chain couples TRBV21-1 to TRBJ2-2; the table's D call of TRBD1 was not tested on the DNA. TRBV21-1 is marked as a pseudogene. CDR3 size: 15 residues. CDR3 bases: TGTGCCAGCAGCAAGCACAGGGGCAACACCGGGGAGCTGTTTTTT. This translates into CASSKHRGNTGELFF.

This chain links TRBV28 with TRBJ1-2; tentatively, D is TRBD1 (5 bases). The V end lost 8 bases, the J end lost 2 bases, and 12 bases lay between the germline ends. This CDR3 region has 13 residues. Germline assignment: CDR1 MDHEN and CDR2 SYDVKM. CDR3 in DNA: TGTGCCAGCGGGGGACCAGGGAACTATGGCTACACCTTC. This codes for CASGGPGNYGYTF.

Here the CDR3 reads CASSLGSFRPDSANYGYTF. Written as DNA, the CDR3 is TGTGCCAGCAGCCTGGGATCTTTTAGACCCGACAGTGCAAACTATGGCTACACCTTC. The chain employs TRBV7-6 and TRBJ1-2; perhaps TRBD1 as D (5 bases). Trimming took off 5 bases at V and 2 bases at J, with 27 bases between the two ends. The CDR3 is 19 residues long. The germline gives CDR1 SGHVS, CDR2 FNYEAQ.

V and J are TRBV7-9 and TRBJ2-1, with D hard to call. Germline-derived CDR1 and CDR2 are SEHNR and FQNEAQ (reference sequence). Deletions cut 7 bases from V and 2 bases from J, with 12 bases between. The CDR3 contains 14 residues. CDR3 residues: CASIGSDPYNEQFF. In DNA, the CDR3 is TGTGCCAGCATCGGCAGCGACCCCTACAATGAGCAGTTCTTC.

The CDR3 region has the DNA TGTGCCAGCAGTGAAGCCGACATCACCGGGGAGCTGTTTTTT. This encodes CASSEADITGELFF. The rearrangement links TRBV6-1 to TRBJ2-2; D unclear. V lost 0 bases and J 4 bases, leaving 6 bases between the germline ends. CDR1 MNHNS and CDR2 SASEGT come from the germline V gene. This CDR3 is built from 14 residues.